This T cell receptor beta chain was recovered during a study of CD8+CD57+ T cells in acquired aplastic anemia. Study-level information: CD4+ and CD8+ cells, once sorted, gave DNA averaging about 3 ug. General study results and limits: Overlapping CD8+ CDR3 repertoires of patients and controls contained roughly 27 shared sequences.

Patients selected for sequencing had displayed CD8+CD57+ cell expansion by flow cytometry. Each patient had severe acquired aplastic anemia. Both TCR beta VDJ combination and CDR3 sequence profiling were carried out. Genomic DNA was the template for this profiling. From the reads, TCRdb called clonotypes with MiXCR, one entry per CDR3 protein. The sample holds about 270,000 distinct CDR3 sequences, around 82% seen once. About this clonotype itself: As yet, its antigen is unknown.

The CDR3 sequence is 14 residues long. The germline V and J ends were trimmed by 5 bases and 4 bases, with 16 bases remaining between them. The V gene's germline CDR1 is SGHKS and CDR2 YYEKEE (reference sequence). The TCR comes from a human donor with aplastic anemia. This chain uses TRBV5-5 with TRBJ2-7, with unresolved D. The sequenced sample was sorted CD4+, CD8+, or CD8+CD57+ T cells (not recorded which) from PBMCs. The chain's CDR3 is CASSLGLIDYEQYF. For the CDR3, the DNA is TGTGCCAGCAGTTTAGGTCTGATCGATTACGAGCAGTACTTC.